Each of the 14 T cell receptor beta chains below was sequenced from the same sample in a study of CD8 T cells in Susac syndrome. The RNA, roughly 0.45 to 1 ug, was put through reverse transcription using random hexamers. TCRdb re-analysed the immunoSEQ multiplex PCR reads in MiXCR, keeping a single row per CDR3 protein. Among 170,000 or so distinct CDR3 sequences, under 95% were seen once, and the ten largest hold 0.09% to 0.095%. What was sequenced was CD4+ T cells from PBMCs. All receptors come from a human donor with multiple sclerosis.

The rearrangement uses TRBV4-1 and TRBJ1-1; D remains unclear. The length of the CDR3 is 17 residues. Trimming removed 2 bases at V and 1 base at J, with 17 bases between. Germline V gene sequence: CDR1 MGHRA, CDR2 YSYEKL. In DNA form, the CDR3 reads TGCGCCAGCAGCCAACCAAGTGGGTACGGGGAGAACACTGAAGCTTTCTTT. The encoded protein is CASSQPSGYGENTEAFF.

This clonotype has just a few counts. This rearrangement joins TRBV14 to TRBJ2-1; unclear D gene. CDR3 length equals 13 residues. The germline V gene has CDR1 SGHDN and CDR2 FVKESK. Trimming took off 4 bases at V and 6 bases at J, with 10 bases between the two ends. The CDR3: CASSRSGPNEQFF. As DNA, the CDR3 is TGTGCCAGCAGCCGCTCCGGCCCCAATGAGCAGTTCTTC.

The chain joins TRBV28 to TRBJ1-5; a weak D match, TRBD1 (5 bases). The length of the CDR3 is 14 residues. The V and J ends lost 2 bases and 6 bases respectively, with 11 bases between them. Germline CDR1 MDHEN, CDR2 SYDVKM. CDR3 coding DNA: TGTGCCAGCAGTTTACCACAGGTCCGTCAGCCCCAGCATTTT. Amino acids: CASSLPQVRQPQHF.

The rearrangement uses TRBV3-1 and TRBJ2-3; D gene ambiguous. The germline CDR1 and CDR2 sequences are LGHDT and YNNKEL (reference sequence). The CDR3 totals 15 residues. With 6 bases removed from V and 2 bases from J, the gap between germline ends came to 15 bases. For the CDR3, the DNA is TGTGCCAGCAGGGCTCGCCCAACGGCCACAGATACGCAGTATTTT. Its translation: CASRARPTATDTQYF.

The chain uses TRBV5-1 and TRBJ2-1, with a possible D match to TRBD1 (5 bases). Germline lookup yields CDR1 SGHRS and CDR2 YFSETQ. The V gene lost 0 bases and the J gene lost 9 bases, with 25 bases spanning the gap. The CDR3 length is 18 residues. Written as DNA, the CDR3 is TGCGCCAGCAGCTTGGACGGTTTGGGGCTAGGGAAGGGCCTTGAGCAGTTCTTC. Translated: CASSLDGLGLGKGLEQFF.

This rearrangement joins TRBV6-5 to TRBJ1-1, with D maybe TRBD1 (6 bases). CDR1 and CDR2 from the germline V gene are MNHEY and SVGAGI. Trimming removed 0 bases from V and 0 bases from J, with 8 bases in between. The CDR3 has 15 amino acids. The CDR3 loop reads CASSYSTGLNTEAFF. The CDR3 coding sequence is TGTGCCAGCAGTTACTCGACAGGTCTGAACACTGAAGCTTTCTTT.

As for this clonotype: One end of the junction is discordant with germline, which a read error may explain. The CDR3 protein is CASREGDSGQATQYF. Written as DNA, the CDR3 is TGCGCCAGCAGAGAAGGGGACAGCGGTCAAGCGACCCAGTACTTC. This sequence joins TRBV5-1 and TRBJ2-5; 7 positions match TRBD1. CDR1 SGHRS and CDR2 YFSETQ come from the germline V gene. The CDR3 totals 15 residues.

The chain uses TRBV20-1 and TRBJ2-2, with 9 bases fitting TRBD1. The CDR3 is 15 amino acids. Looked up from germline, CDR1 is DFQATT and CDR2 is SNEGSKA (reference sequence). Losses at the gene ends were 1 base for V and 5 bases for J; bases not matched to a gene: 5. The CDR3 coding sequence is TGCAGTGCTAGAGTCGGGACAGGGAGAACCGGGGAGCTGTTTTTT. Amino acid sequence: CSARVGTGRTGELFF.

This clonotype has more than one count but fewer than ten. CDR3 amino acids: CASRSPTIGYEQYF. CDR3 DNA: TGCGCCAGCAGGTCCCCGACTATAGGTTACGAGCAGTACTTC. The chain recombines TRBV10-2 with TRBJ2-7; D perhaps matches TRBD2 (5 bases). V was clipped by 6 bases and J by 4 bases, with 16 bases between them. Per the germline V gene, CDR1 is WSHSY and CDR2 is SAAADI. CDR3 length equals 14 residues.

This chain uses TRBV6-5 with TRBJ1-1, with D perhaps TRBD1 (6 bases). V shed 5 bases and J shed 0 bases, with 13 bases lying between them. Germline V gene lookup returns CDR1 MNHEY and CDR2 SVGAGI. The CDR3 sequence is 15 residues long. CDR3 loop: CASSKPGHLNTEAFF. The CDR3 DNA reads TGTGCCAGCAGTAAACCGGGACATCTGAACACTGAAGCTTTCTTT.

The chain combines TRBV5-1 with TRBJ2-5; tentative D call: TRBD1 (6 bases). Germline loops: CDR1 SGHRS, CDR2 YFSETQ. Trimming removed 0 bases from V and 4 bases from J, with 10 bases in between. The CDR3 consists of 14 residues. The CDR3 nucleotides are TGCGCCAGCAGCTTGGGACAGGTTCGAGAGACCCAGTACTTC. Residues: CASSLGQVRETQYF.

The J gene is TRBJ2-1, the V gene TRBV11-2; 8 nucleotides line up with TRBD2. The germline CDR1 and CDR2 sequences are SGHAT and FQNNGV. This CDR3 is 13 amino acids long. V lost 5 bases and J lost 7; bases outside the gene matches: 4. In nucleotides, the CDR3 is TGTGCCAGCAGCGCACAGCGGGGGAATGAGCAGTTCTTC. This codes for CASSAQRGNEQFF.

The chain employs TRBV28 and TRBJ2-3; 9 nucleotides line up with TRBD2. In germline, CDR1 is MDHEN, CDR2 SYDVKM. Trimming took 1 base from V and 8 from J; bases not matched to a gene: 4. CDR3 length equals 14 residues. CDR3 protein: CASSLLAGDGTQYF. As DNA, the CDR3 is TGTGCCAGCAGTTTATTAGCGGGAGACGGTACGCAGTATTTT.

The rearrangement links TRBV4-3 to TRBJ2-2; no reliable D call. CDR1 and CDR2 from the germline V gene are LGHNA and YSLEER. V was cut by 1 base and J by 5 bases, with 8 bases left in between. There are 14 residues in the CDR3. Here the CDR3 reads CASSQVIQTGELFF. Written as DNA, the CDR3 is TGCGCCAGCAGCCAAGTCATACAGACCGGGGAGCTGTTTTTT.